These 26 T cell receptor beta chains share one sample of origin, sequenced in a study of blood T cells in healthy people across ages. Alongside a J-beta primer mix, a sample-barcoded 5' primer served in a second PCR lasting roughly 7 to 12 cycles. TCRdb itself ran the 5' RACE reads through MiXCR, one entry per CDR3 protein. The repertoire includes around 2 million distinct CDR3 sequences, roughly two fifths of them detected once, and around 23% sits in the top ten. Sequencing was performed on blood. All receptors come from a human donor in good health.

V and J are TRBV6-2 or TRBV6-3 and TRBJ1-1; D unclear. Germline loops: CDR1 MNHEY, CDR2 SVGEGT. V lost 0 bases and J 5 bases, leaving 10 bases between the germline ends. The CDR3 is made up of 14 amino acids. The CDR3 is CASSYSYLETEAFF. CDR3 coding DNA: TGTGCCAGCAGTTACTCATACCTCGAGACTGAAGCTTTCTTT.

The V call is TRBV21-1, the J call TRBJ2-7; TRBD1, the D gene given by the table, was not confirmed from the DNA. TRBV21-1 is given as a pseudogene. The CDR3 runs 18 residues. The CDR3 here is CASSKNSRVGFHSYEQYF. CDR3 in DNA: TGTGCCAGCAGCAAGAATTCCCGGGTTGGGTTCCACTCCTACGAGCAGTACTTC.

The chain carries TRBV7-8 and TRBJ1-5; maybe TRBD1 (5 bases). CDR1 is SGHVS and CDR2 is FQNEAQ in the germline V gene. V lost 0 bases and J 0 bases, leaving 18 bases between the germline ends. The CDR3 covers 19 residues. The CDR3 here is CASSLAVVLGTYSNQPQHF. DNA of the CDR3: TGTGCCAGCAGCTTAGCCGTTGTTTTGGGGACCTATAGCAATCAGCCCCAGCATTTT. The whole variable domain, filled in from reference TRBV7-8 and TRBJ1-5, reads GAGVSQSPRYKVAKRGQDVALRCDPISGHVSLFWYQQALGQGPEFLTYFQNEAQLDKSGLPSDRFFAERPEGSVSTLKIQRTQQEDSAVYLCASSLAVVLGTYSNQPQHFGDGTRLSIL.

The V and J genes are TRBV7-2 and TRBJ1-2; 11 bases align to TRBD1. From germline, CDR1 is SGHTA and CDR2 FQGNSA. CDR3 length equals 15 residues. After removal of 5 bases from V and 7 bases from J, the junction contained 9 bases not matched to a gene. In DNA form, the CDR3 reads TGTGCCAGCAGCCTCGGCCGGGGACAGGGGGGTGGCTACACCTTC. Translated: CASSLGRGQGGGYTF.

The rearrangement uses TRBV4-1 and TRBJ1-2, with D perhaps TRBD1 (6 bases). CDR1 and CDR2 (germline): MGHRA, YSYEKL. The V end was cut by 0 bases, the J end by 2 bases, with 13 bases between. This CDR3 spans 16 amino acids. The DNA of the CDR3 is TGCGCCAGCAGCCAAGATTTCGGAGGGGGAAACTATGGCTACACCTTC. This sequence encodes CASSQDFGGGNYGYTF.

The J gene is TRBJ2-1, the V gene TRBV20-1; TRBD2 aligns across 8 bases. CDR3 length: 16 residues. Germline trimming cut 8 bases from V and 4 bases from J; bases unmatched to any gene: 16. CDR1 DFQATT and CDR2 SNEGSKA come from the germline V gene (reference sequence). This CDR3 is CSTNSALRGDYNEQFF. CDR3 DNA: TGCAGTACGAATTCTGCTCTGCGGGGGGATTACAATGAGCAGTTCTTC.

The chain recombines TRBV7-9 with TRBJ1-2; D not resolved. CDR3 length: 13 residues. V was clipped by 4 bases and J by 13 bases, with 19 bases between them. Germline CDR1 SEHNR, CDR2 FQNEAQ (reference sequence). CDR3 region: CASSSTGDGDTTF. The CDR3 coding sequence is TGTGCCAGCAGCTCTACTGGGGATGGGGATACCACCTTC.

The gene calls are TRBV7-2 and TRBJ2-5; 7 bases align to TRBD2. Germline CDR1 SGHTA, CDR2 FQGNSA. This CDR3 contains 13 residues. J lost 4 bases, V lost 4 bases, and 3 bases had no gene match. CDR3 amino acids: CASSSTSPETQYF. The CDR3 DNA reads as TGTGCCAGCAGCTCGACTAGCCCAGAGACCCAGTACTTC.

J is TRBJ2-5 and V is TRBV6-1, with TRBD1 matching 8 bases. Looked up from germline, CDR1 is MNHNS and CDR2 is SASEGT. The V and J ends lost 4 bases and 0 bases, in that order; junction bases with no gene match: 13. The CDR3 sequence is 18 residues long. CDR3 DNA sequence: TGTGCCAGCAGTGCCAGGACAGGGCCGCTGATCAACCAAGAGACCCAGTACTTC. It encodes CASSARTGPLINQETQYF.

This clonotype was seen a handful of times. The genes are TRBV12-3 or TRBV12-4 and TRBJ1-5; D gene uncertain. V gave up 2 bases and J gave up 4 bases, with 12 bases separating them. This CDR3 region has 15 residues. CDR3 DNA sequence: TGTGCCAGCAGTTTACGGGGATGGTCAAATCAGCCCCAGCATTTT. This encodes CASSLRGWSNQPQHF.

The chain links TRBV20-1 to TRBJ2-1; D remains unclear. V shed 5 bases and J shed 0 bases, with 17 bases lying between them. The CDR3 loop spans 16 amino acids. Germline V CDR1 and CDR2: DFQATT, SNEGSKA (reference sequence). CDR3 sequence (DNA): TGCAGTGCTCCATACCCATCTGGGCGCTCCTACAATGAGCAGTTCTTC. Translating it yields CSAPYPSGRSYNEQFF.

The J gene is TRBJ1-2, the V gene TRBV6-2 or TRBV6-3; D is perhaps TRBD1 (5 bases). The CDR3 sequence is 11 residues long. The ends were cut back, 5 bases at V and 13 bases at J, with 14 bases in the middle. Germline V gene lookup returns CDR1 MNHEY and CDR2 SVGEGT. DNA of the CDR3: TGTGCCAGCAGTCCAGGGTCAGGATCCACCTTC. It translates to CASSPGSGSTF.

V is TRBV5-1 and J is TRBJ2-4; D possibly corresponds to TRBD2 (5 bases). The CDR3 has 16 residues. V lost 0 bases and J 6 bases, leaving 16 bases between the germline ends. The germline V gene encodes CDR1 SGHRS and CDR2 YFSETQ. The CDR3 loop reads CASSLGRGELLNIQYF. The CDR3 DNA follows: TGCGCCAGCAGCTTGGGTCGGGGAGAGCTTCTAAACATTCAGTACTTC. The full variable domain, completed using reference TRBV5-1 and TRBJ2-4, is KAGVTQTPRYLIKTRGQQVTLSCSPISGHRSVSWYQQTPGQGLQFLFEYFSETQRNKGNFPGRFSGRQFSNSRSEMNVSTLELGDSALYLCASSLGRGELLNIQYFGAGTRLSVL.

As concerns this clonotype: Compared with germline, one end of the junction differs, possibly owing to a read error. The chain couples TRBV4-1 to TRBJ1-1; no clear D gene. The CDR3 covers 16 residues. CDR1 MGHRA and CDR2 YSYEKL come from the germline V gene. CDR3 protein: CTSSQPRGAANTEAFF. CDR3 coding DNA: TGCACCAGCAGCCAACCAAGAGGAGCGGCGAACACTGAAGCTTTCTTT.

V and J are TRBV5-1 and TRBJ2-4, with no clear D. The CDR3 extends over 14 amino acids. Germline V gives CDR1 SGHRS, CDR2 YFSETQ. Trimming stripped 4 bases from V and 2 bases from J, with 10 bases between. The DNA of the CDR3 is TGCGCCAGCAGCCAGTCCGGCACCAAAAACATTCAGTACTTC. Translating it yields CASSQSGTKNIQYF. Drawing the rest from reference TRBV5-1 and TRBJ2-4, the complete variable domain is KAGVTQTPRYLIKTRGQQVTLSCSPISGHRSVSWYQQTPGQGLQFLFEYFSETQRNKGNFPGRFSGRQFSNSRSEMNVSTLELGDSALYLCASSQSGTKNIQYFGAGTRLSVL.

This clonotype was seen a single time. The gene calls are TRBV6-6 and TRBJ1-1, with D uncertain. Per germline, CDR1 MNHNY and CDR2 SVGAGI (reference sequence). The CDR3 extends over 15 amino acids. Trimming removed 7 bases at V and 4 bases at J, with 19 bases between. The chain's CDR3 is CASTSGGDWSTEAFF. The CDR3 DNA reads TGTGCCAGCACGTCAGGCGGGGATTGGAGCACTGAAGCTTTCTTT.

This chain uses TRBV28 with TRBJ2-7; unclear D gene. CDR1 MDHEN and CDR2 SYDVKM come from the germline V gene. Trimming took 4 bases from V and 0 from J, leaving 16 bases between them. The length of the CDR3 is 16 residues. CDR3 residues: CASSSLSLAVSYEQYF. CDR3 DNA: TGTGCCAGCAGTTCGCTTTCGTTGGCGGTCTCCTACGAGCAGTACTTC. Full variable domain (remainder filled in from reference TRBV28 and TRBJ2-7): DVKVTQSSRYLVKRTGEKVFLECVQDMDHENMFWYRQDPGLGLRLIYFSYDVKMKEKGDIPEGYSVSREKKERFSLILESASTNQTSMYLCASSSLSLAVSYEQYFGPGTRLTVT.

This clonotype was observed many times. The chain carries TRBV4-1 and TRBJ2-7; D not certain. Trimming removed 0 bases at V and 1 base at J, with 7 bases between. Germline V gene sequence: CDR1 MGHRA, CDR2 YSYEKL. The CDR3 contains 14 residues. CDR3 sequence reads: CASSQEVGSYEQYF. CDR3 bases: TGCGCCAGCAGCCAAGAGGTGGGTTCCTACGAGCAGTACTTC.

CDR3 in DNA: TGCAGTGTCGAAGGGGCGGGGGGCACTAATGAAAAACTGTTTTTT. This translates into CSVEGAGGTNEKLFF. V and J are TRBV20-1 and TRBJ1-4; TRBD1 is a possible D gene (6 bases). The V gene lost 7 bases and the J gene lost 2 bases, with 17 bases spanning the gap. CDR1 and CDR2 (germline): DFQATT, SNEGSKA (reference sequence). This CDR3 is 15 amino acids long.

The chain is built from TRBV6-5 and TRBJ2-2; D gene ambiguous. CDR3 length: 11 residues. The germline gives CDR1 MNHEY, CDR2 SVGAGI. V was clipped by 5 bases and J by 10 bases, with 8 bases between them. CDR3 in DNA: TGTGCCAGCAGTACCCTGGCGGAGCTGTTTTTT. Protein sequence: CASSTLAELFF.

This clonotype was detected a few times. This chain links TRBV5-1 with TRBJ2-7, with 9 bases that match TRBD1. Germline V gene lookup returns CDR1 SGHRS and CDR2 YFSETQ. The CDR3 covers 15 residues. V shed 0 bases and J 3 bases; nucleotides not matched to a gene: 4. The CDR3 reads CASSLGDRDFYEQYF. DNA for the CDR3: TGCGCCAGCAGCTTGGGGGACAGGGATTTCTACGAGCAGTACTTC.

Only a few counts were recorded for this clonotype. The V and J genes are TRBV29-1 and TRBJ1-4, with TRBD1 identical over 10 bases. J gave up 6 bases and V 7 bases, and 5 bases lay outside the gene matches. The CDR3 loop spans 13 amino acids. CDR1 is SQVTM, CDR2 ANQGSEA, per germline. The DNA of the CDR3 is TGCAGCGCCTTGACAGGGGGCGATGAAAAACTGTTTTTT. This codes for CSALTGGDEKLFF. The complete variable domain, with remaining parts taken from reference TRBV29-1 and TRBJ1-4, reads SAVISQKPSRDICQRGTSLTIQCQVDSQVTMMFWYRQQPGQSLTLIATANQGSEATYESGFVIDKFPISRPNLTFSTLTVSNMSPEDSSIYLCSALTGGDEKLFFGSGTQLSVL.

The CDR3 reads CASSYQGSSYNSPLHF. Written as DNA, the CDR3 is TGTGCCAGCAGTTATCAGGGGAGCTCCTATAATTCACCCCTCCACTTT. The chain carries TRBV6-2 or TRBV6-3 and TRBJ1-6, with D tentatively TRBD1 (6 bases). The germline V gene encodes CDR1 MNHEY and CDR2 SVGEGT. V gave up 3 bases and J gave up 0 bases, with 9 bases separating them. The CDR3 has 16 amino acids.

This clonotype was seen a handful of times. The rearrangement joins TRBV4-1 to TRBJ2-7, with D tentatively TRBD1 (6 bases). V lost 4 bases to trimming and J lost 6 bases, with 22 bases between them. CDR3 size: 16 residues. CDR1 and CDR2 (germline): MGHRA, YSYEKL. The CDR3 nucleotides read TGCGCCAGCAGCCGGTCGACGAGGGGGTACAGGTTCGAGCAGTACTTC. Protein product: CASSRSTRGYRFEQYF.

The V gene is TRBV29-1, the J gene TRBJ2-1, with 8 bases identical to TRBD1. The DNA end favors TRBJ2-7, so the J call may be wrong. This CDR3 region has 15 residues. CDR1 and CDR2 from the germline V gene are SQVTM and ANQGSEA. CDR3 loop: CSVVMAGGSYNEQYF. Here the CDR3 DNA reads TGCAGCGTTGTAATGGCAGGGGGCTCCTACAATGAGCAGTACTTC.

V and J are TRBV5-1 and TRBJ1-2; TRBD1 agrees at 12 bases. Germline CDR1 reads SGHRS; CDR2 reads YFSETQ. This CDR3 region has 18 residues. The ends lost 0 bases at V and 7 bases at J; junction bases unmatched: 13. The CDR3 loop is CASSLATGTGGRFAGYTF. DNA for the CDR3: TGCGCCAGCAGCTTGGCAACCGGGACAGGGGGCCGGTTTGCTGGCTACACCTTC.